This TCR beta chain was profiled in a study of blood T cell repertoires in COVID-19. Study context: Sites across the United States, Italy and Spain contributed samples from acute and convalescent COVID-19. T cells, B-cell-depleted T cells, or PBMCs provided the cDNA or gDNA that served as material.

Authors' data handling: Cell counts per sample came from amplifying reference gene primers. The data were produced by immunoSEQ multiplex PCR, yet TCRdb's version contains in-frame clones alone and is incomplete. V, J and clone size derive from that table, while D and trimming were established from the DNA sequence. The table lists almost 300,000 clones, around 86% of them singletons, with over 1% in the top ten. Germline V gene sequence: CDR1 SGHDN, CDR2 FVKESK. This CDR3 region has 15 residues. Germline trimming cut 4 bases from V and 3 bases from J; bases unmatched to any gene: 4. This TCR was recovered from a man in his sixties or seventies with acute or convalescent COVID-19. The sample comprised peripheral blood. The chain links TRBV14 to TRBJ1-4; the match to TRBD1 covers 8 bases. CDR3 in amino acids: CASSLQGAPNEKLFF. The DNA for the CDR3 is TGTGCCAGCAGCCTGCAGGGGGCTCCTAATGAAAAACTGTTTTTT.